This T cell receptor (beta chain) was recovered during a study of T cell responses to AZD1222 COVID-19 vaccine. After removal of 7 bases from V and 4 bases from J, the junction contained 5 bases not matched to a gene. The CDR3 runs 14 residues. Germline-derived CDR1 and CDR2 are LNHNV and YYDKDF (reference sequence). Sequencing was performed with immunoSEQ multiplex PCR; in TCRdb, only in-frame clones are kept and a portion is missing. This repertoire shows 160,000 or so clones, roughly 90% found once; its top ten account for roughly 4%. The material sequenced was peripheral blood, taken 28 days after the second AZD1222 dose. The TCR was taken from an adult who received the AZD1222 COVID-19 vaccine. The chain has TRBV15 and TRBJ1-3, with TRBD1 matching 9 bases. CDR3 DNA sequence: TGTGCCACCAATCCGGACAGGGGAGGAAACACCATATATTTT. Protein: CATNPDRGGNTIYF.